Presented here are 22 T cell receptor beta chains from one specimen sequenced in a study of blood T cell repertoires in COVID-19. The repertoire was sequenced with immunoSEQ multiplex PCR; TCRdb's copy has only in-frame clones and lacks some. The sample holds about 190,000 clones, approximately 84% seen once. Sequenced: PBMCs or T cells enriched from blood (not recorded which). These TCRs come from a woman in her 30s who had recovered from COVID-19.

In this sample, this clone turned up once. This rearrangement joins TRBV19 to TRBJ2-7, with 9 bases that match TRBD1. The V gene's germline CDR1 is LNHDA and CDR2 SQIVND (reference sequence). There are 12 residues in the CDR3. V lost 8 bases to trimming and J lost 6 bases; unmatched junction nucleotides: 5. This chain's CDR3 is CASRGDRAEQYF. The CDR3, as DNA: TGTGCCAGTCGGGGGGACAGGGCCGAGCAGTACTTC.

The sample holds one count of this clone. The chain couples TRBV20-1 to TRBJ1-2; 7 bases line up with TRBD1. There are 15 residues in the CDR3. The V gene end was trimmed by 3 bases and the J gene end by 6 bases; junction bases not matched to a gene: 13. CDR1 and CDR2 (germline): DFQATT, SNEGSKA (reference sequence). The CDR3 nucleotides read TGCAGTGCTAGTCGGCAGGGGGAAGGACAAAATGGCTACACCTTC. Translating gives CSASRQGEGQNGYTF.

CDR3 region: CASNPRVFMDRNEKLFF. CDR3 nucleotides: TGTGCCAGCAACCCGAGGGTCTTCATGGATCGGAATGAAAAACTGTTTTTT. The chain has TRBV7-8 and TRBJ1-4; D is undetermined. Trimming pared 7 bases from V and 5 bases from J, leaving 23 bases between. The CDR3 runs to 17 residues. The germline CDR1 and CDR2 sequences are SGHVS and FQNEAQ.

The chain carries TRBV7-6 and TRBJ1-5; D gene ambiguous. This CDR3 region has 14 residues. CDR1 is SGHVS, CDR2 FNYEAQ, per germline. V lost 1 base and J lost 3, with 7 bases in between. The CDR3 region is CASSLGQLNQPQHF. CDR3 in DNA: TGTGCCAGCAGCTTAGGCCAACTCAATCAGCCCCAGCATTTT.

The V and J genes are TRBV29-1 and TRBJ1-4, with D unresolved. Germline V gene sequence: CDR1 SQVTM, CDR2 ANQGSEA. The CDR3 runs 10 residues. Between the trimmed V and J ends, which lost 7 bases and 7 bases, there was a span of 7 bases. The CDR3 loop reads CSAYSEKLFF. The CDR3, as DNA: TGCAGCGCCTACAGTGAAAAACTGTTTTTT.

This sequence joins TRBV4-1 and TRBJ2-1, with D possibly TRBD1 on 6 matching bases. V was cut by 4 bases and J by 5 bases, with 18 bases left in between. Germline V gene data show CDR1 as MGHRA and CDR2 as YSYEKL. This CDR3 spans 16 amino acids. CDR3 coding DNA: TGCGCCAGCAGCCCGACGGACAGAGGCTCTGACAATGAGCAGTTCTTC. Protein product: CASSPTDRGSDNEQFF.

The CDR3 DNA reads as TGTGCCAGCACGTTCTCGGTGGGGGGGCATGAAGCTTTCTTT. This translates into CASTFSVGGHEAFF. This chain joins TRBV2 and TRBJ1-1; D may be TRBD1 (6 bases). With 7 bases removed from V and 7 bases from J, the gap between germline ends came to 19 bases. Germline values: CDR1 SNHLY, CDR2 FYNNEI. CDR3 length: 14 residues.

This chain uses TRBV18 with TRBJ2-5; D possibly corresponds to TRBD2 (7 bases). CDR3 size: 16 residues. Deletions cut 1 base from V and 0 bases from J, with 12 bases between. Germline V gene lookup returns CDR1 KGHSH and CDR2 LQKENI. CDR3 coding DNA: TGTGCCAGCTCACCACTGGAGGGGGGGTACCAAGAGACCCAGTACTTC. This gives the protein CASSPLEGGYQETQYF.

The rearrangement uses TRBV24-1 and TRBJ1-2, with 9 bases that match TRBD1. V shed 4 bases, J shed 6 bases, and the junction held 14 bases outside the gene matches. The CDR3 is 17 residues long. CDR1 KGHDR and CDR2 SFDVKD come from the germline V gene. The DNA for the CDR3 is TGTGCCACCAGTGACCGGTACCCGGGACAGGGAATTGATGGCTACACCTTC. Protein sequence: CATSDRYPGQGIDGYTF.

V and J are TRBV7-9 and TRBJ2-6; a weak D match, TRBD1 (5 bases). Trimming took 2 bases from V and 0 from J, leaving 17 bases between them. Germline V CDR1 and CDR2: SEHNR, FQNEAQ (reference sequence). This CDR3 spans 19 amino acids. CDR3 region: CASSLPVQQGSSGANVLTF. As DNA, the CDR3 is TGTGCCAGCAGCTTACCTGTCCAGCAGGGAAGCTCTGGGGCCAACGTCCTGACTTTC.

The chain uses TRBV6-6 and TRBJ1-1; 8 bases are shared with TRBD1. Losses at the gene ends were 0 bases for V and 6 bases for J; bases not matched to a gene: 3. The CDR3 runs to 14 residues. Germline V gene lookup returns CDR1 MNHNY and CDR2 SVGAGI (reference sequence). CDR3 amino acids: CASSYSGTGAEAFF. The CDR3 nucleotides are TGTGCCAGCAGTTACTCCGGGACAGGTGCTGAAGCTTTCTTT.

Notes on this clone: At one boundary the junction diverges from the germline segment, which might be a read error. CDR3 nucleotide sequence: TGTGCCAGTAGGCGGACAGAAGCTTACATTGAGCAGTTCTTC. Encoded protein: CASRRTEAYIEQFF. The V call is TRBV19, the J call TRBJ2-1; maybe TRBD1 (6 bases). In germline, CDR1 is LNHDA, CDR2 SQIVND (reference sequence). The CDR3 spans 14 residues.

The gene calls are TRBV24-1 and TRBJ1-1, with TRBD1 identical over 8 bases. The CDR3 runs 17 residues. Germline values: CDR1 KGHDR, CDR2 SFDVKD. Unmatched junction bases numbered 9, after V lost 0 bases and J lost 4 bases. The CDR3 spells CATSDLGQGGAGTEAFF. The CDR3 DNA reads TGTGCCACCAGTGATTTGGGACAGGGAGGTGCGGGCACTGAAGCTTTCTTT.

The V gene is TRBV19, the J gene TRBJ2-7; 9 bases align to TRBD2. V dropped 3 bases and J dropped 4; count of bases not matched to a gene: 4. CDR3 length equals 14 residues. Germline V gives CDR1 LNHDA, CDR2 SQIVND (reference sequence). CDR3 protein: CASSIGGRVYEQYF. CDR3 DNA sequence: TGTGCCAGTAGTATCGGCGGGAGGGTATACGAGCAGTACTTC.

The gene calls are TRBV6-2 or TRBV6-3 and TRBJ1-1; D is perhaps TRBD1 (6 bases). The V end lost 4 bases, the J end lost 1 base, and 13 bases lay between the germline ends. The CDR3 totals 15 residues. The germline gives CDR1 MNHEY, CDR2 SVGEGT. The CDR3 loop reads CASSWRTVANTEAFF. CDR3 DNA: TGTGCCAGCAGTTGGAGGACAGTGGCGAACACTGAAGCTTTCTTT.

Here the CDR3 DNA reads TGCGCCAGCAGCCCCCCGGGACAGGGGAAAGAGACCCAGTACTTC. This translates into CASSPPGQGKETQYF. The chain carries TRBV5-1 and TRBJ2-5; 10 bases agree with TRBD1. The CDR3 consists of 15 residues. V gave up 4 bases and J gave up 3 bases; unmatched junction bases: 6. The germline gives CDR1 SGHRS, CDR2 YFSETQ.

The CDR3 region is CASLRGEATEAFF. CDR3 sequence (DNA): TGTGCCAGCCTCAGGGGTGAGGCCACTGAAGCTTTCTTT. The gene calls are TRBV18 and TRBJ1-1; maybe TRBD1 (6 bases). Germline V gene lookup returns CDR1 KGHSH and CDR2 LQKENI. The CDR3 has 13 residues. The ends were cut back, 8 bases at V and 4 bases at J, with 14 bases in the middle.

The CDR3 DNA reads as TGTGCCACCAGCTTTCCCGGGACTAGCGGGACCTACGAGCAGTACTTC. It yields the protein CATSFPGTSGTYEQYF. The gene calls are TRBV15 and TRBJ2-7, with 13 nucleotides matching TRBD2. The CDR3 has 16 residues. Germline assignment: CDR1 LNHNV and CDR2 YYDKDF (reference sequence). Germline trimming cut 5 bases from V and 2 bases from J; bases unmatched to any gene: 6.

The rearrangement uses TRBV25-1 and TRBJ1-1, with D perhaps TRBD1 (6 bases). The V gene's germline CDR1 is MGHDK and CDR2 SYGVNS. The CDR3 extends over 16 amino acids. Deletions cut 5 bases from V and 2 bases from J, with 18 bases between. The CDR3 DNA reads TGTGCCAGCAGTCACTCCCTCGACAGGTTAAACACTGAAGCTTTCTTT. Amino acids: CASSHSLDRLNTEAFF.

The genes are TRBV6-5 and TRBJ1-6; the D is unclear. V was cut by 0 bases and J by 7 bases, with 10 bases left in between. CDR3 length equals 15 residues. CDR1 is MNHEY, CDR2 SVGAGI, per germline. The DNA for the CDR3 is TGTGCCAGCAGTTACTCGAAAACAGTAAATTCACCCCTCCACTTT. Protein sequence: CASSYSKTVNSPLHF.

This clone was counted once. CDR3 protein: CASSETSGNTGELFF. The CDR3 DNA reads TGTGCCAGCAGTGAGACTAGCGGGAACACCGGGGAGCTGTTTTTT. The rearrangement links TRBV6-4 to TRBJ2-2; 9 bases line up with TRBD2. Germline V gene sequence: CDR1 MRHNA, CDR2 SNTAGT. This CDR3 spans 15 amino acids. V lost 3 bases and J lost 1; bases outside the gene matches: 0.

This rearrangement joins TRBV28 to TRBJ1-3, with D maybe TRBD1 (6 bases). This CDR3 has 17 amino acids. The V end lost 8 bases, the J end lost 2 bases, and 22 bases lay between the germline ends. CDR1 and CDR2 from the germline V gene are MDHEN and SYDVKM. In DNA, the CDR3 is TGTGCCAGCCTACCGCGCCCCGGGACACGAGCTGGAAACACCATATATTTT. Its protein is CASLPRPGTRAGNTIYF.